These 13 T cell receptor beta chains were all obtained from the same sample, sequenced in a study of molecular identifiers for immune sequencing clone quantification listed by TCRdb under 2018. Library preparation employed PCR. For sequencing, an Illumina HiSeq 4000 was employed. TCRdb ran its own pipeline on the public reads, namely fastp trimming at Q25 and MiXCR clone calling, and kept in-frame beta chains. A single entry per CDR3 protein holds the most common genes and DNA from its merged rows. Here the sample has some 650,000 distinct CDR3 sequences; 15% to 20% occur a single time. The ten most abundant clones make up roughly 0.83% of the sample. The sequenced sample consisted of naive CD8+ T cells from blood, with Jurkat cell RNA spiked in. Interpreted using the paper, the cell subset or site label stands for: FACS-sorted CD8+CD4-CCR7+CD45RA+ naive T cells. The source is a human donor in good health. Some libraries in this study had Jurkat cell RNA spiked in.

This clonotype has ten or more counts. The chain recombines TRBV27 with TRBJ2-7, with D perhaps assigned TRBD1 or TRBD2 (5 bases each). Germline V gene data show CDR1 as MNHEY and CDR2 as SMNVEV (reference sequence). This CDR3 contains 12 residues. The germline V and J ends were trimmed by 5 bases and 5 bases, with 10 bases remaining between them. CDR3 sequence: CASSHGAHEQYF. For the CDR3, the DNA is TGTGCCAGCAGTCACGGGGCCCACGAGCAGTACTTC.

With respect to this clonotype: One end of the junction varies from germline; a read error may be responsible. The V and J genes are TRBV10-3 and TRBJ1-5; 7 bases agree with TRBD1. This CDR3 is 12 amino acids long. Germline lookup yields CDR1 ENHRY and CDR2 SYGVKD. Here the CDR3 reads CATAGEGQPRHF. The CDR3 nucleotides read TGTGCCACCGCAGGGGAGGGACAGCCCCGGCATTTT.

V and J are TRBV3-1 and TRBJ2-7; 11 positions agree with TRBD1. The V and J ends lost 1 base and 7 bases, in that order; junction bases with no gene match: 9. CDR1 and CDR2 (germline): LGHDT, YNNKEL (reference sequence). This CDR3 is 16 amino acids long. CDR3 in amino acids: CASSQAPGQGAEEQYF. CDR3 nucleotides: TGTGCCAGCAGCCAAGCCCCAGGACAGGGGGCAGAGGAGCAGTACTTC.

The count of this clonotype is one. This may be a read error: a much more frequent sequence differs by one nucleotide. The CDR3 protein is CAWETVETEAFF. In DNA form, the CDR3 reads TGTGCCTGGGAGACGGTGGAGACTGAAGCTTTCTTT. V and J are TRBV30 and TRBJ1-1; no reliable D call. The CDR3 covers 12 residues. CDR1 and CDR2 (germline): GTSNPN, SVGIG (reference sequence). V gave up 5 bases and J gave up 5 bases, with 12 bases separating them.

As regards this clonotype: A much larger clone lies a single base off, so this may be a read error. The V call is TRBV6-5, the J call TRBJ2-7; tentatively, D is TRBD2 (5 bases). The V and J ends lost 0 bases and 9 bases respectively, with 6 bases between them. The CDR3 extends over 11 amino acids. In germline, CDR1 is MNHEY, CDR2 SVGAGI. CDR3: CASSYSGRQYF. The CDR3 coding sequence is TGTGCCAGCAGTTACTCGGGGAGGCAGTACTTC.

This chain links TRBV29-1 with TRBJ2-7, with TRBD1 matching over 7 bases. With V trimmed by 5 bases and J by 3 bases, 7 bases remained unmatched. The CDR3 contains 13 residues. Germline V gives CDR1 SQVTM, CDR2 ANQGSEA. CDR3 sequence: CSVLGQDLYEQYF. CDR3 DNA sequence: TGCAGCGTTTTAGGACAGGACCTCTACGAGCAGTACTTC.

This clonotype was detected many times. The V and J genes are TRBV7-9 and TRBJ1-1; a weak D match, TRBD1 (5 bases). The CDR3 has 15 residues. From germline, CDR1 is SEHNR and CDR2 FQNEAQ (reference sequence). V was cut by 5 bases and J by 1 base, with 14 bases left in between. This chain's CDR3 is CASSPFIGENTEAFF. The CDR3 DNA is TGTGCCAGCAGCCCCTTTATAGGGGAGAACACTGAAGCTTTCTTT.

This clonotype was picked up many times. The J gene is TRBJ1-4, the V gene TRBV3-1; possibly TRBD1 for D (5 bases). Trimming took off 1 base at V and 6 bases at J, with 15 bases between the two ends. The CDR3 spans 16 residues. CDR1 and CDR2 (germline): LGHDT, YNNKEL (reference sequence). The CDR3: CASSQVMGEAYEKLFF. The CDR3, as DNA: TGTGCCAGCAGCCAAGTCATGGGGGAAGCTTATGAAAAACTGTTTTTT.

This clonotype was recorded at least ten times. The rearrangement links TRBV4-2 to TRBJ1-1, with D possibly TRBD1 on 6 matching bases. The CDR3 has 12 residues. Germline CDR1 is LGHNA and CDR2 is YNFKEQ. The V end lost 0 bases, the J end lost 7 bases, and 6 bases lay between the germline ends. CDR3 residues: CASSQEQGEAFF. The CDR3 DNA sequence: TGTGCCAGCAGCCAAGAACAGGGTGAAGCTTTCTTT.

This clonotype appeared many times. J is TRBJ2-5 and V is TRBV20-1; TRBD1 aligns across 8 bases. This CDR3 region has 21 residues. With 3 bases clipped from V and 1 base from J, the junction kept 25 bases outside the gene matches. Germline lookup yields CDR1 DFQATT and CDR2 SNEGSKA (reference sequence). For the CDR3, the DNA is TGCAGTGCTAGCACTAACCCTCTCCGGCGACCTACTACAGGGGGCCAAGAGACCCAGTACTTC. Translating it yields CSASTNPLRRPTTGGQETQYF.

The rearrangement uses TRBV10-3 and TRBJ2-7; possibly TRBD1 for D (5 bases). The CDR3 is 15 residues long. Germline values: CDR1 ENHRY, CDR2 SYGVKD. The V end lost 3 bases, the J end lost 4 bases, and 16 bases lay between the germline ends. The CDR3 DNA follows: TGTGCCATCAGTGACCTCGACAGTCTCGGGTACGAGCAGTACTTC. Its protein is CAISDLDSLGYEQYF.

This clonotype was observed at least ten times. The chain is built from TRBV15 and TRBJ2-3; 7 bases are a match to TRBD1. Germline CDR1 and CDR2: LNHNV and YYDKDF (reference sequence). CDR3 length: 16 residues. V lost 0 bases to trimming and J lost 3 bases; unmatched junction nucleotides: 6. The CDR3 nucleotides are TGTGCCACCAGCAGAGATCTCGGCAGGGGGACAGATACGCAGTATTTT. Translating gives CATSRDLGRGTDTQYF.

The V gene is TRBV27, the J gene TRBJ1-5; D is perhaps TRBD1 (5 bases). CDR3 length equals 15 residues. Germline V gene sequence: CDR1 MNHEY, CDR2 SMNVEV (reference sequence). The V end was cut by 8 bases, the J end by 0 bases, with 14 bases between. The CDR3 DNA reads TGTGCCAGCCGCCGGGACGGCTATAGCAATCAGCCCCAGCATTTT. Translating gives CASRRDGYSNQPQHF.